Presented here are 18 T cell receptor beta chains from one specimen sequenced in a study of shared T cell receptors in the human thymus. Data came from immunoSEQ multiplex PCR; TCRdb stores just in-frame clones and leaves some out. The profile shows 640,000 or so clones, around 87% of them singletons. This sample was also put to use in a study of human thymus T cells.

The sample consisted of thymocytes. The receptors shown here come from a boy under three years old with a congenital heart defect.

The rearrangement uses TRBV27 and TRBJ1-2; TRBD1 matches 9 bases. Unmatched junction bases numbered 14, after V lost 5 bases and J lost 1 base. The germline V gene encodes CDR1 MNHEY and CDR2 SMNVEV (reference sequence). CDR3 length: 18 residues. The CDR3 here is CASSPSFRDREDNYGYTF. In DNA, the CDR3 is TGTGCCAGCAGTCCATCCTTCCGGGACAGGGAGGATAACTATGGCTACACCTTC.

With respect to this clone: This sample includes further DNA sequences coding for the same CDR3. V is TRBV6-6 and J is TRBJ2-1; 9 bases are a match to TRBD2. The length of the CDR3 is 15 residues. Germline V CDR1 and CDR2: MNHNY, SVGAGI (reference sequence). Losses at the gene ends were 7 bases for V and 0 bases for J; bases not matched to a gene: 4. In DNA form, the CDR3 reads TGTGCCAGCACGCGGGAGGGAAGCTCCTACAATGAGCAGTTCTTC. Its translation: CASTREGSSYNEQFF.

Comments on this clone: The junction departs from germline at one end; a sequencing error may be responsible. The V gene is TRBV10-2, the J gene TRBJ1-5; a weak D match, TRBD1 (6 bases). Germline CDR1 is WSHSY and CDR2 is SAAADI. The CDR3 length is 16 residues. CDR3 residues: CASRERDRLGNQPQHF. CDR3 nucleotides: TGCGCCAGCCGTGAGAGAGACAGGTTAGGCAATCAGCCCCAGCATTTT.

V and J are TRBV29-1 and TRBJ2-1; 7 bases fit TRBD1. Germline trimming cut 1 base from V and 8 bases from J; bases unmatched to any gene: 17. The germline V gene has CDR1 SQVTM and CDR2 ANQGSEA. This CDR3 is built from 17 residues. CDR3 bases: TGCAGCGTTGAAGTATACGGGACAGTTAAACACGGGGATGAGCAGTTCTTC. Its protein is CSVEVYGTVKHGDEQFF.

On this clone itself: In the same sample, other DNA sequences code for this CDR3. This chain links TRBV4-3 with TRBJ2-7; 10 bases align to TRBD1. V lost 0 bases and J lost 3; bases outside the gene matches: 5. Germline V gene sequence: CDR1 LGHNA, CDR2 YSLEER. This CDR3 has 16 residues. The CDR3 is CASSQEPGTGVYEQYF. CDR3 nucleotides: TGCGCCAGCAGCCAAGAACCCGGGACAGGGGTCTACGAGCAGTACTTC.

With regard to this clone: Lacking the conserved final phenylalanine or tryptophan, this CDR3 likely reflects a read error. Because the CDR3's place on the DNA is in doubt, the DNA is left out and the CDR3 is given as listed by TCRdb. CDR3 sequence reads: CASTTGPGG. The chain has TRBV7-3 and TRBJ1-1. Ends included, the CDR3 has 9 residues. Germline V gene lookup returns CDR1 SGHTA and CDR2 FQGTGA.

As DNA, the CDR3 is TGTGCCAGCAGCCAGACACAGGGGCCAGCGGAAGAGACCCAGTACTTC. Encoded protein: CASSQTQGPAEETQYF. The chain employs TRBV5-8 and TRBJ2-5; 7 bases agree with TRBD1. CDR3 length: 16 residues. In germline, CDR1 is SGHTS, CDR2 YDEGEE. The ends lost 4 bases at V and 3 bases at J; junction bases unmatched: 12.

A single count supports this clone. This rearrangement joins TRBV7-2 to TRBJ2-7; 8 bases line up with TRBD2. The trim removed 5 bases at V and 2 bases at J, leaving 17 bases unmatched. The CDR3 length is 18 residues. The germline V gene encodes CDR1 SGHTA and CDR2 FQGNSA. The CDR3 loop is CASSPGGTTERAPYEQYF. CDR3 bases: TGTGCCAGCAGCCCGGGGGGGACGACTGAGCGGGCCCCCTACGAGCAGTACTTC.

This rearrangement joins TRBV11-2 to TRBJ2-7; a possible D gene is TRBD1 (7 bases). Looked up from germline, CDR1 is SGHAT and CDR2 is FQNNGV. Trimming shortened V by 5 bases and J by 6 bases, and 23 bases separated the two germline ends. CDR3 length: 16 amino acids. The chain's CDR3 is CASSPLAGQSSLEQYF. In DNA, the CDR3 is TGTGCCAGCAGCCCCCTTGCGGGACAGTCAAGCCTCGAGCAGTACTTC.

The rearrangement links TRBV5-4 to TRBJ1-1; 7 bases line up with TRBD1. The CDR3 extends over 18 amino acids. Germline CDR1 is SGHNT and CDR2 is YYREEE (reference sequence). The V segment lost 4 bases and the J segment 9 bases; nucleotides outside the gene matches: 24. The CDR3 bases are TGTGCCAGCAGCGGCCCCGACAGGGTCGAGTCCCTCATCGGGAAAGCTTTCTTT. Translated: CASSGPDRVESLIGKAFF.

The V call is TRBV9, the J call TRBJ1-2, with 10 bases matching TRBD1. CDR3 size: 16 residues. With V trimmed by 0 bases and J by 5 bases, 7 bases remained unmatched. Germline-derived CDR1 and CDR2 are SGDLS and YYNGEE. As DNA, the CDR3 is TGTGCCAGCAGCGTAGTTGAGACAGGGGGCAGTTATGGCTACACCTTC. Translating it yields CASSVVETGGSYGYTF. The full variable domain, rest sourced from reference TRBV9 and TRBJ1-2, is DSGVTQTPKHLITATGQRVTLRCSPRSGDLSVYWYQQSLDQGLQFLIQYYNGEERAKGNILERFSAQQFPDLHSELNLSSLELGDSALYFCASSVVETGGSYGYTFGSGTRLTVV.

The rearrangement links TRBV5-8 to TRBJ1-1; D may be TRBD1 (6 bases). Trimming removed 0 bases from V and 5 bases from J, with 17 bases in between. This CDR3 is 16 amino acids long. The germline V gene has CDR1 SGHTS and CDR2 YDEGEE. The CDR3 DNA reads TGTGCCAGCAGCTTGGACAGTGGGGGCCTGGGGACTGAAGCTTTCTTT. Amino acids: CASSLDSGGLGTEAFF.

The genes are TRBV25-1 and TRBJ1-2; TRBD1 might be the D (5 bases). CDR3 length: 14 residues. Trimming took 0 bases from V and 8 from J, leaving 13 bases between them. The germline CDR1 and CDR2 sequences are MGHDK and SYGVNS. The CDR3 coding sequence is TGTGCCAGCAGTGAATATCACCAGGGAAGGGGCTACACCTTC. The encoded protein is CASSEYHQGRGYTF.

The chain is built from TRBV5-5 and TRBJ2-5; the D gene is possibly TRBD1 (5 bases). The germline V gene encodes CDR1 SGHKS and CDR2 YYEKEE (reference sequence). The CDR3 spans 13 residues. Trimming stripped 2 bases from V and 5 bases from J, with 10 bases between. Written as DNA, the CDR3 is TGTGCCAGCAGCTTTCAGGGCAGGGAGACCCAGTACTTC. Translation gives CASSFQGRETQYF. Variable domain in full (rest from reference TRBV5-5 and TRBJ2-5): DAGVTQSPTHLIKTRGQQVTLRCSPISGHKSVSWYQQVLGQGPQFIFQYYEKEERGRGNFPDRFSARQFPNYSSELNVNALLLGDSALYLCASSFQGRETQYFGPGTRLLVL.

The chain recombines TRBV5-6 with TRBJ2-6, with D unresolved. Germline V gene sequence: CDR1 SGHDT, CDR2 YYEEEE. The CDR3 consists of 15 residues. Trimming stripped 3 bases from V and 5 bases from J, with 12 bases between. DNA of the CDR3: TGTGCCAGCAGCTCACCGGGTTCGTGGGCCAACGTCCTGACTTTC. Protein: CASSSPGSWANVLTF.

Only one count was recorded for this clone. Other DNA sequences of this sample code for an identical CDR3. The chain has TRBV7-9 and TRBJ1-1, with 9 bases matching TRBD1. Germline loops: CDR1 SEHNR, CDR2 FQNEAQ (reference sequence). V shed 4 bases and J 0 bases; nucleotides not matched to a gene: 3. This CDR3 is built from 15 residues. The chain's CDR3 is CASSSGTGMNTEAFF. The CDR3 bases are TGTGCCAGCAGCTCTGGGACAGGGATGAACACTGAAGCTTTCTTT.

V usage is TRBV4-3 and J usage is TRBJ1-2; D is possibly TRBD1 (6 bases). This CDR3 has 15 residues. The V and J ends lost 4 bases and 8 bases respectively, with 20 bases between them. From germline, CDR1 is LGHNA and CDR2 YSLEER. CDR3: CASSPHRAVIGGYTF. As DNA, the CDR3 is TGCGCCAGCAGCCCCCACAGGGCCGTGATTGGAGGCTACACCTTC.

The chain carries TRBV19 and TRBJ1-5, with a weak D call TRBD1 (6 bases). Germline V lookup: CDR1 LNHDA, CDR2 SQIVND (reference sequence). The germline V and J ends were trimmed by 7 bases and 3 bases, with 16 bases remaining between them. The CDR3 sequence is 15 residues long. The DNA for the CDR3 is TGTGCCAGTACTCGGGGGGCAAGCATCAATCAGCCCCAGCATTTT. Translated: CASTRGASINQPQHF.